This record looks at one T cell receptor (beta chain) sequence and its context. Its specificity is unknown. These data belong to a study of cytomegalovirus exposure and HLA in healthy donors. The CDR3 totals 14 residues. Trimming removed 7 bases from V and 3 bases from J; junction bases left unmatched: 10. Germline-derived CDR1 and CDR2 are SGDLS and YYNGEE. General study results and limits: The tendency of first-cohort TCR clusters to co-occur in the 90 to 150 validation repertoires emerged from a later analysis. Among TCR beta chains, those listed as cytomegalovirus-associated numbered about 160. For most TCR sequences rarity was the rule, although some public TCRs occurred in many donors. Cytomegalovirus status, reportedly, was diagnosed with high specificity and sensitivity by the classifier.

Clones were sequenced by immunoSEQ multiplex PCR, and TCRdb holds only the in-frame ones, with some missing. The sample comprises about 250,000 clones, 87% of which are singletons, and approximately 12% rests with the top ten. The sequence was collected from a young man in good health and CMV-seropositive. V is TRBV9 and J is TRBJ2-7; 7 nucleotides match TRBD2. Sequencing input: PBMCs. CDR3: CASARGDLNYEQYF. In nucleotides, the CDR3 is TGTGCCAGCGCCCGGGGGGACCTTAACTACGAGCAGTACTTC.